This T cell receptor beta chain was identified in a study of PD-L1 blockade in urothelial cancer. In the study overall: Blood yielded a median of around 150,000 T cells per sample.

With regard to this clone: Its target is unknown.

Using immunoSEQ multiplex PCR, the repertoire was profiled, and TCRdb retains in-frame clones only, with some absent. This table has over 45,000 clones, 87% appearing once. The study, taken as a whole, reports: Lower pretreatment blood TCR clonality, under the median, predicted better survival, researchers reported. At 3 weeks on treatment, tumor-associated clones expanded more with durable benefit.

This CDR3 has 16 amino acids. The trim removed 6 bases at V and 6 bases at J, leaving 11 bases unmatched. Germline CDR1 reads MDHEN; CDR2 reads SYDVKM. This chain uses TRBV28 with TRBJ2-3; TRBD2 matches at 11 bases. Specimen: PBMCs, collected around atezolizumab (anti-PD-L1) treatment. This TCR was recovered from a man between 60 and 75 years old with urothelial cancer. The CDR3 is CASSFSGGAFRDTQYF. The CDR3 DNA follows: TGTGCCAGCAGCTTTAGCGGGGGGGCCTTTAGGGATACGCAGTATTTT.